One and the same sample provided the 15 T cell receptor beta chains below, sequenced in a study of TIL therapy for anti-PD-1-resistant metastatic lung cancer. This sample's time point: pre-treatment sample, taken before nivolumab and TIL therapy. The libraries were made with immunoSEQ v3. The repertoire was sequenced with immunoSEQ multiplex PCR; TCRdb's copy has only in-frame clones and lacks some. The top ten hold 4% to 5.5% of the sample, which has about 50,000 clones, 70% to 80% seen once. The specimen was blood, collected at baseline. The receptors derive from a woman between 30 and 79 years old with non-small cell lung cancer.

The sample holds a few counts of this clone. The J gene is TRBJ1-5, the V gene TRBV6-1, with 9 bases fitting TRBD1. The V gene end was trimmed by 4 bases and the J gene end by 0 bases; junction bases not matched to a gene: 4. The CDR3 runs 16 residues. Germline V gene sequence: CDR1 MNHNS, CDR2 SASEGT. Here the CDR3 DNA reads TGTGCCAGCAGTGCGGACAGGGGAAATAGCAATCAGCCCCAGCATTTT. It translates to CASSADRGNSNQPQHF.

The CDR3 here is CASSLIGQGFSTEAFF. DNA of the CDR3: TGTGCCAGCAGCTTGATAGGACAGGGGTTTAGCACTGAAGCTTTCTTT. J is TRBJ1-1 and V is TRBV5-6; 9 nucleotides align to TRBD1. The germline gives CDR1 SGHDT, CDR2 YYEEEE. The CDR3 has 16 residues. V was clipped by 1 base and J by 4 bases; unmatched bases: 8.

The CDR3 DNA is TGTGCCAGCAGTGAACCTAGGGGGGGGATCGATGAAGCTTTCTTT. Its protein product is CASSEPRGGIDEAFF. The V call is TRBV2, the J call TRBJ1-1; D might be TRBD1 (6 bases). Germline V gene data show CDR1 as SNHLY and CDR2 as FYNNEI. This CDR3 is 15 amino acids long. The ends were cut back, 2 bases at V and 7 bases at J, with 17 bases in the middle.

The rearrangement links TRBV5-1 to TRBJ2-2; weak D call: TRBD2 (6 bases). Between the trimmed V and J ends, which lost 0 bases and 0 bases, there was a span of 12 bases. CDR3 size: 17 residues. Germline CDR1 is SGHRS and CDR2 is YFSETQ. The CDR3 coding sequence is TGCGCCAGCAGCTTGGCCGTCGGGGGAGCGAACACCGGGGAGCTGTTTTTT. It translates to CASSLAVGGANTGELFF.

The rearrangement uses TRBV5-4 and TRBJ2-5; the match to TRBD2 covers 8 bases. This CDR3 spans 15 amino acids. Trimming took 4 bases from V and 4 from J; bases not matched to a gene: 9. Germline V gives CDR1 SGHNT, CDR2 YYREEE (reference sequence). The CDR3 DNA reads as TGTGCCAGCAGCGTTAGGGCGGGGGGTACAGAGACCCAGTACTTC. Translating gives CASSVRAGGTETQYF. The full variable domain, in which reference TRBV5-4 and TRBJ2-5 provide the parts outside the CDR3, is ETGVTQSPTHLIKTRGQQVTLRCSSQSGHNTVSWYQQALGQGPQFIFQYYREEENGRGNFPPRFSGLQFPNYSSELNVNALELDDSALYLCASSVRAGGTETQYFGPGTRLLVL.

Points on this clone: The junction departs from the called germline gene at one end, perhaps through a read error. V and J are TRBV28 and TRBJ2-7, with D perhaps given as TRBD1 or TRBD2 (6 bases each). CDR3 size: 18 residues. Germline CDR1 and CDR2: MDHEN and SYDVKM. The CDR3 DNA is TGTGCCAGCAGTCCCCCCGGGGACCGCGGGACACCACGAGTCGAGGAGTACTTC. It yields the protein CASSPPGDRGTPRVEEYF.

This clone was seen more than once but under ten times. The chain has TRBV6-1 and TRBJ1-4; D unresolved. Deletions cut 1 base from V and 0 bases from J, with 6 bases between. This CDR3 region has 15 residues. From germline, CDR1 is MNHNS and CDR2 SASEGT. The CDR3 here is CASSEGGATNEKLFF. For the CDR3, the DNA is TGTGCCAGCAGTGAAGGGGGAGCAACTAATGAAAAACTGTTTTTT.

V is TRBV7-8 and J is TRBJ2-3; 11 nucleotides match TRBD2. There are 17 residues in the CDR3. The J segment lost 3 bases and the V segment lost 1 base, leaving 6 bases of the junction unmatched. The germline V gene encodes CDR1 SGHVS and CDR2 FQNEAQ. The DNA of the CDR3 is TGTGCCAGCAGCTTAGGCACTAGCGGGAGTGAAACAGATACGCAGTATTTT. It is translated as CASSLGTSGSETDTQYF.

The chain uses TRBV5-1 and TRBJ2-3; TRBD2 matches at 7 bases. This CDR3 has 14 residues. The V gene's germline CDR1 is SGHRS and CDR2 YFSETQ. The V gene end was trimmed by 7 bases and the J gene end by 2 bases; junction bases not matched to a gene: 7. The CDR3 DNA sequence: TGCGCCAGCTGCAGCGGGGTACCCACAGATACGCAGTATTTT. It yields the protein CASCSGVPTDTQYF. Based on the CDR3 plus reference TRBV5-1 and TRBJ2-3, the full variable domain is KAGVTQTPRYLIKTRGQQVTLSCSPISGHRSVSWYQQTPGQGLQFLFEYFSETQRNKGNFPGRFSGRQFSNSRSEMNVSTLELGDSALYLCASCSGVPTDTQYFGPGTRLTVL.

The V gene is TRBV7-2, the J gene TRBJ2-3; perhaps TRBD1 as D (6 bases). This CDR3 comprises 15 residues. The germline CDR1 and CDR2 sequences are SGHTA and FQGNSA. The V end lost 5 bases, the J end lost 4 bases, and 16 bases lay between the germline ends. The CDR3 nucleotides read TGTGCCAGCAGCCCGAAGTACAGGGATTCAGATACGCAGTATTTT. Translated: CASSPKYRDSDTQYF.

The V gene is TRBV18, the J gene TRBJ1-1, with D hard to call. The CDR3 has 15 residues. The germline V gene has CDR1 KGHSH and CDR2 LQKENI. V lost 0 bases and J lost 5, with 13 bases in between. The CDR3 sequence: CASSPPGRAGTEAFF. For the CDR3, the DNA is TGTGCCAGCTCACCACCGGGAAGGGCCGGAACTGAAGCTTTCTTT. The entire variable domain, with the rest obtained from reference TRBV18 and TRBJ1-1, is as follows: NAGVMQNPRHLVRRRGQEARLRCSPMKGHSHVYWYRQLPEEGLKFMVYLQKENIIDESGMPKERFSAEFPKEGPSILRIQQVVRGDSAAYFCASSPPGRAGTEAFFGQGTRLTVV.

The chain uses TRBV5-4 and TRBJ2-3, with D perhaps TRBD2 (6 bases). The germline gives CDR1 SGHNT, CDR2 YYREEE (reference sequence). CDR3 length: 15 residues. V was clipped by 1 base and J by 1 base, with 10 bases between them. The CDR3 here is CASSLLEGRTDTQYF. The DNA for the CDR3 is TGTGCCAGCAGCTTGTTGGAGGGCCGCACAGATACGCAGTATTTT.

The rearrangement uses TRBV2 and TRBJ2-2; 9 bases fit TRBD1. The CDR3 loop spans 14 amino acids. Germline-derived CDR1 and CDR2 are SNHLY and FYNNEI. V shed 6 bases and J 3 bases; nucleotides not matched to a gene: 2. In nucleotides, the CDR3 is TGTGCCAGCAGGGGACAGGGCGACACCGGGGAGCTGTTTTTT. It codes for CASRGQGDTGELFF.

This clone was seen a handful of times. CDR3 protein: CAWSVSGVSGYTF. As DNA, the CDR3 is TGTGCCTGGAGTGTAAGTGGGGTTAGTGGCTACACCTTC. The rearrangement links TRBV30 to TRBJ1-2, with D hard to call. V dropped 0 bases and J dropped 7 bases, with 12 bases sitting between them. The CDR3 is 13 amino acids. CDR1 is GTSNPN and CDR2 is SVGIG in the germline V gene (reference sequence).

This chain connects TRBV7-9 to TRBJ2-5, with TRBD1 as a possible D gene (7 bases). V was trimmed by 5 bases and J by 1 base, leaving 11 bases between them. Germline lookup yields CDR1 SEHNR and CDR2 FQNEAQ (reference sequence). This CDR3 region has 14 residues. CDR3 sequence: CASSPQGGQETQYF. CDR3 bases: TGTGCCAGCAGCCCGCAGGGGGGCCAAGAGACCCAGTACTTC. Based on the CDR3 plus reference TRBV7-9 and TRBJ2-5, the full variable domain is DTGVSQNPRHKITKRGQNVTFRCDPISEHNRLYWYRQTLGQGPEFLTYFQNEAQLEKSRLLSDRFSAERPKGSFSTLEIQRTEQGDSAMYLCASSPQGGQETQYFGPGTRLLVL.